This T cell receptor (beta chain) was captured in a study of shared clonotypes between healthy human individuals. The CDR3 contains 20 residues. The authors ran the assay at deep level. The protocol was immunoSEQ multiplex PCR, while the TCRdb copy is restricted to in-frame clones and leaves out a portion. The repertoire has some 470,000 clones, less than 80% of them found once; the top ten carry over 10%. Everyone who donated was a Caucasian adult who lived in Nashville, Tennessee. Sequences were obtained from PBMCs. This receptor was taken from a woman in her 40s in good health. Some clones in this sample may be carry-over from other donors' samples. The V call is TRBV21-1, the J call TRBJ1-4; the table's D gene call, TRBD1, was not cross checked with the DNA. TRBV21-1 is reported as a pseudogene. The DNA of the CDR3 is TGTGCCAGCAGCAAAAAGTGGGGCTGGGGGCCGGTAGGCCTCCATGAAAAACTGTTTTTT. Amino acid sequence: CASSKKWGWGPVGLHEKLFF.